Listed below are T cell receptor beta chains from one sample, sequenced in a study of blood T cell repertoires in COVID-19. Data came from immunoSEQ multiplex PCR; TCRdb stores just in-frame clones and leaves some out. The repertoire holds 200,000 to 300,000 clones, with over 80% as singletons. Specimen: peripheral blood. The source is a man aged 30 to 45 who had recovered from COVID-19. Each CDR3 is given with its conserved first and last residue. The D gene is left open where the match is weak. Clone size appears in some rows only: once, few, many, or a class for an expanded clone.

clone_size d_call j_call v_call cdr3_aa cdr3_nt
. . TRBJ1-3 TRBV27 CASSSRDIGNTIYF TGTGCCAGCAGTTCCCGGGACATAGGAAACACCATATATTTT
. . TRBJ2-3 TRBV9 CASSASGALNTDTQYF TGTGCCAGCAGCGCCTCGGGAGCACTGAACACAGATACGCAGTATTTT
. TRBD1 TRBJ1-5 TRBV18 CASSLGQGTNQPQHF TGTGCCAGCTCACTGGGACAGGGAACGAATCAGCCCCAGCATTTT
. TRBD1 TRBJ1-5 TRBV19 CASSIDRGVSNQPQHF TGTGCCAGTAGTATCGACAGGGGCGTTAGCAATCAGCCCCAGCATTTT
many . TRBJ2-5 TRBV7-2 CASGASAGETQYF TGTGCCAGCGGGGCCAGCGCGGGGGAGACCCAGTACTTC
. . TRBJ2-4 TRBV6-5 CASSYDSGTPNIQYF TGTGCCAGCAGTTACGACAGTGGAACCCCCAACATTCAGTACTTC
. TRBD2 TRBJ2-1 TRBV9 CASSVVVSGEYNEQFF TGTGCCAGCAGCGTAGTTGTTAGCGGGGAGTACAATGAGCAGTTCTTC
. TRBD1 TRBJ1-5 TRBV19 CASSRLGQGGNQPQHF TGTGCCAGTAGTAGGTTGGGACAGGGAGGCAATCAGCCCCAGCATTTT
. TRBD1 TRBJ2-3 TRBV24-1 CATSDRQGGVTDTQYF TGTGCCACCAGTGATCGACAGGGGGGGGTCACAGATACGCAGTATTTT
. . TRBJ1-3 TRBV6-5 CASGGSGNTIYF TGTGCCAGCGGGGGGTCTGGAAACACCATATATTTT
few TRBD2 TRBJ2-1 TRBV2 CASSELGLAQFF TGTGCCAGCAGTGAATTGGGACTAGCCCAGTTCTTC
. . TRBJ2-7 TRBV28 CASNTGIGTYEQYF TGTGCCAGCAACACAGGGATAGGGACCTACGAGCAGTACTTC
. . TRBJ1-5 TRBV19 CASSTQTENQPQHF TGTGCCAGTAGTACCCAAACAGAAAATCAGCCCCAGCATTTT
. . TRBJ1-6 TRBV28 CASKRSGSSYNSPLHF TGTGCCAGCAAACGAAGTGGGAGCTCCTATAATTCACCCCTCCACTTT
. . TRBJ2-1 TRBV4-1 CASSQGGLRYEQFF TGCGCCAGCAGCCAAGGGGGACTTAGGTATGAGCAGTTCTTC
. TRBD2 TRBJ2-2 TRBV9 CASSVGPAGGWGANTGELFF TGTGCCAGCAGCGTAGGGCCAGCGGGGGGATGGGGCGCGAACACCGGGGAGCTGTTTTTT